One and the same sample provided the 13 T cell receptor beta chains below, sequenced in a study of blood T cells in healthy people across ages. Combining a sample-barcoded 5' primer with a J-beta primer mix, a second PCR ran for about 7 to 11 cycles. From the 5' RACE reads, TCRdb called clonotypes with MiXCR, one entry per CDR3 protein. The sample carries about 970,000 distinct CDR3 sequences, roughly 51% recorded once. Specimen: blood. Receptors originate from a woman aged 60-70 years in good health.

The CDR3 nucleotides are TGTGCCAGCAGCTCAGCAGGGGACGAGCAGTACTTC. Protein: CASSSAGDEQYF. The J gene is TRBJ2-7, the V gene TRBV11-2; D is possibly TRBD1 (6 bases). The CDR3 contains 12 residues. The V end lost 4 bases, the J end lost 5 bases, and 9 bases lay between the germline ends. Per germline, CDR1 SGHAT and CDR2 FQNNGV.

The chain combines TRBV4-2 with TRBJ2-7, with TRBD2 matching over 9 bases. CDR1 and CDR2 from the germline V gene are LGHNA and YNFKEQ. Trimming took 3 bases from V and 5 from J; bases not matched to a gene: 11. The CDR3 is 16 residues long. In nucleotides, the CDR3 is TGTGCCAGCAGCCAGGGCCCATTGCGGGAGGGCAACGAGCAGTACTTC. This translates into CASSQGPLREGNEQYF.

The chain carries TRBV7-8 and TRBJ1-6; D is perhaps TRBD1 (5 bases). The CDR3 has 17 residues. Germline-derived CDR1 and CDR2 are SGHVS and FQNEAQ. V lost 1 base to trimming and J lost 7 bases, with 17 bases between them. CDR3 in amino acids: CASSLGGPSYQNSPLHF. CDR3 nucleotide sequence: TGTGCCAGCAGCTTAGGGGGACCCTCTTATCAGAATTCACCCCTCCACTTT.

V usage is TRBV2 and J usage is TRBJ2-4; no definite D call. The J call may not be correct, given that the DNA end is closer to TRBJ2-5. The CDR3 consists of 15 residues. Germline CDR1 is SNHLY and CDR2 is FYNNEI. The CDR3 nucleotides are TGTGCCAGCAGTGGCCTGGGTCTGAAGGAAGAGACCCAGTACTTC. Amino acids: CASSGLGLKEETQYF.

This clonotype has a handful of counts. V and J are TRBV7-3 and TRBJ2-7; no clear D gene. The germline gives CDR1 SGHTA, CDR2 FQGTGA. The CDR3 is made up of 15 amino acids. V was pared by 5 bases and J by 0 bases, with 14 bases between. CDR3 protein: CASSPTTGGSYEQYF. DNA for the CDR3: TGTGCCAGCAGCCCAACGACTGGCGGCTCCTACGAGCAGTACTTC.

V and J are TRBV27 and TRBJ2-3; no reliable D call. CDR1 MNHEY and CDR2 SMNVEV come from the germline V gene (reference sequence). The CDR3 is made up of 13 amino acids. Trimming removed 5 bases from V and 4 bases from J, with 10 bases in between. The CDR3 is CASSPLNSDTQYF. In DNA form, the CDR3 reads TGTGCCAGCAGTCCCCTGAACTCAGATACGCAGTATTTT.

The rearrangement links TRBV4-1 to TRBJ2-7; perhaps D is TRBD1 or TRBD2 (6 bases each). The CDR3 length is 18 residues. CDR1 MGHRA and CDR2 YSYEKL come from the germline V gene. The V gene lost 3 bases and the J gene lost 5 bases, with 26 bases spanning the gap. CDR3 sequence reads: CASSHAEGGTPQGHEQYF. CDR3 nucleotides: TGCGCCAGCAGCCACGCAGAAGGCGGGACTCCCCAGGGGCACGAGCAGTACTTC.

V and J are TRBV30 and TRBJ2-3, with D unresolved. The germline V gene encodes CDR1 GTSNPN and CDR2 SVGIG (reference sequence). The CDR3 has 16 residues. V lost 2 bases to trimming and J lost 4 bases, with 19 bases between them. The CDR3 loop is CAWSSSTGLSSDTQYF. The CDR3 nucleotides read TGTGCCTGGAGTTCCTCTACGGGCCTCTCCTCAGATACGCAGTATTTT.

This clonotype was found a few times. This CDR3 reads CASSQDLSSQETQYF. The CDR3 DNA follows: TGCGCCAGCAGCCAAGATCTTAGTTCCCAAGAGACCCAGTACTTC. The rearrangement joins TRBV4-3 to TRBJ2-5; D ambiguous. V was shortened by 0 bases and J by 1 base, with 9 bases between the two germline ends. Germline V gene sequence: CDR1 LGHNA, CDR2 YSLEER. This CDR3 spans 15 amino acids.

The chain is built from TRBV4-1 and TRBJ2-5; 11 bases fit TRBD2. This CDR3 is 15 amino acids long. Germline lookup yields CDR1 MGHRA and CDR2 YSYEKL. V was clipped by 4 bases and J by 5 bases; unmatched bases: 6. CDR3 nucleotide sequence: TGCGCCAGCAGCCCTACTAGCGGGAGTTGGGAGACCCAGTACTTC. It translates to CASSPTSGSWETQYF.

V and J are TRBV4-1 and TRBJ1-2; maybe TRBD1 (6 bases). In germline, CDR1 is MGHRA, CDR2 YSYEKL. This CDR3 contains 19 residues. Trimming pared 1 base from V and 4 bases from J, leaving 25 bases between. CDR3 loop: CASSQVSLESQGLSYGYTF. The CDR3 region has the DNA TGCGCCAGCAGCCAAGTTTCTCTGGAGTCCCAGGGGCTAAGCTATGGCTACACCTTC.

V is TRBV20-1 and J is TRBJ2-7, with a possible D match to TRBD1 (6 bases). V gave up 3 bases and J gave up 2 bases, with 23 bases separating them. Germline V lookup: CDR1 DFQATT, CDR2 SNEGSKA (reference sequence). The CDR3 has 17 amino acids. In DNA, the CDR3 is TGCAGTGCTAGCCCCCCCGGGACAACTCCTTTTGCCTACGAGCAGTACTTC. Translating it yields CSASPPGTTPFAYEQYF.

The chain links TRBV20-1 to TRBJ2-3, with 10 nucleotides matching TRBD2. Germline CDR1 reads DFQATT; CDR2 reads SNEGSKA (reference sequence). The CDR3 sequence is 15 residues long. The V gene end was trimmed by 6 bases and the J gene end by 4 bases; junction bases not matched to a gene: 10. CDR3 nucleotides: TGCAGTGCCCCTCGACTAGCGGGTAAATCAGATACGCAGTATTTT. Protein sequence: CSAPRLAGKSDTQYF.